A single sample gave rise to the 26 T cell receptor beta chains below, sequenced in a study of shared clonotypes between healthy human individuals. TCRdb's table, derived via immunoSEQ multiplex PCR, lists solely in-frame clones and lacks some. The profile covers approximately 740,000 clones, with under 80% appearing a single time and roughly 1.7% taken by the ten largest. The sample was memory CD4+ T cells sorted from blood. Subset given: CD45RA-negative fraction. The receptors shown here come from a woman aged 25 to 39 in good health.

The J gene is TRBJ2-5, the V gene TRBV30, with D tentatively TRBD2 (6 bases). The tail of the sequence fits TRBJ2-7 better, so the J call may be wrong. The CDR3 sequence is 13 residues long. Germline V CDR1 and CDR2: GTSNPN, SVGIG (reference sequence). CDR3 bases: TGTGCCTGGAGTGTACGGGGGTTCTACGAGCAGTACTTC. Its protein product is CAWSVRGFYEQYF.

The chain has TRBV28 and TRBJ2-7, with D tentatively TRBD1 (5 bases). The V gene's germline CDR1 is MDHEN and CDR2 SYDVKM. The CDR3 is 13 residues long. V shed 4 bases and J shed 1 base, with 8 bases lying between them. CDR3 sequence (DNA): TGTGCCAGCAGTTCAGGGTGGTCCTACGAGCAGTACTTC. This gives the protein CASSSGWSYEQYF.

The J gene is TRBJ2-7, the V gene TRBV7-6, with D possibly being TRBD1 (5 bases). Trimming shortened V by 1 base and J by 3 bases, and 13 bases separated the two germline ends. CDR1 is SGHVS and CDR2 is FNYEAQ in the germline V gene. The CDR3 is 15 amino acids. This chain's CDR3 is CASSLGPGQNYEQYF. The CDR3 nucleotides are TGTGCCAGCAGCTTAGGCCCAGGGCAGAACTACGAGCAGTACTTC.

This chain uses TRBV19 with TRBJ2-2; 7 nucleotides align to TRBD2. From germline, CDR1 is LNHDA and CDR2 SQIVND (reference sequence). CDR3 size: 15 residues. V lost 7 bases to trimming and J lost 0 bases; unmatched junction nucleotides: 5. CDR3 nucleotides: TGTGCCAGTACCGGGACTACCGCGAACACCGGGGAGCTGTTTTTT. Translating it yields CASTGTTANTGELFF.

The V and J genes are TRBV27 and TRBJ2-3; TRBD2 aligns across 7 bases. Germline V CDR1 and CDR2: MNHEY, SMNVEV (reference sequence). The CDR3 is 14 residues long. The V segment lost 7 bases and the J segment 2 bases; nucleotides outside the gene matches: 6. The CDR3 protein is CASMTSRNTDTQYF. For the CDR3, the DNA is TGTGCCAGCATGACTAGCAGAAACACAGATACGCAGTATTTT.

This chain connects TRBV7-9 to TRBJ2-2, with TRBD1 matching over 8 bases. Germline CDR1 is SEHNR and CDR2 is FQNEAQ (reference sequence). There are 14 residues in the CDR3. The V segment lost 6 bases and the J segment 6 bases; nucleotides outside the gene matches: 6. CDR3 nucleotides: TGTGCCAGCAGTTTCCAGGGGGCGTCCGGGGAGCTGTTTTTT. It is translated as CASSFQGASGELFF. Full variable domain (missing parts from reference TRBV7-9 and TRBJ2-2): DTGVSQNPRHKITKRGQNVTFRCDPISEHNRLYWYRQTLGQGPEFLTYFQNEAQLEKSRLLSDRFSAERPKGSFSTLEIQRTEQGDSAMYLCASSFQGASGELFFGEGSRLTVL.

The chain combines TRBV6-4 with TRBJ2-7; the match to TRBD2 covers 10 bases. V lost 8 bases and J lost 5; bases outside the gene matches: 6. The CDR3 runs 13 residues. Germline V gene data show CDR1 as MRHNA and CDR2 as SNTAGT. The chain's CDR3 is CASGEREGDEQYF. In DNA form, the CDR3 reads TGTGCCAGCGGAGAGCGGGAGGGGGACGAGCAGTACTTC.

The chain joins TRBV6-1 to TRBJ2-7; D gene unclear. The V end lost 9 bases, the J end lost 3 bases, and 15 bases lay between the germline ends. The CDR3 extends over 13 amino acids. Germline CDR1 and CDR2: MNHNS and SASEGT. The CDR3 DNA reads as TGTGCCAGTGGAGAGGTCACTAACTACGAGCAGTACTTC. This translates into CASGEVTNYEQYF.

This clone was seen just once. V usage is TRBV2 and J usage is TRBJ2-2, with TRBD2 matching 7 bases. With 3 bases clipped from V and 6 bases from J, the junction kept 4 bases outside the gene matches. Germline assignment: CDR1 SNHLY and CDR2 FYNNEI. CDR3 size: 14 residues. CDR3 protein: CASSDREEAGELFF. The DNA for the CDR3 is TGTGCCAGCAGTGACCGGGAGGAGGCCGGGGAGCTGTTTTTT.

This clone was observed a handful of times. This sample includes further DNA sequences coding for the same CDR3. The rearrangement uses TRBV2 and TRBJ1-5; D is unresolved. The CDR3 covers 14 residues. Trimming shortened V by 0 bases and J by 6 bases, and 9 bases separated the two germline ends. Germline V gives CDR1 SNHLY, CDR2 FYNNEI. DNA of the CDR3: TGTGCCAGCAGTGAAGCCAGAGGGAGTCAGCCCCAGCATTTT. Translated: CASSEARGSQPQHF.

V is TRBV5-6 and J is TRBJ2-5; the D is unclear. Trimming left V 0 bases short and J 1 base short, with 10 bases between. This CDR3 comprises 15 residues. Germline-derived CDR1 and CDR2 are SGHDT and YYEEEE. CDR3: CASSLAPLTQETQYF. CDR3 nucleotides: TGTGCCAGCAGCTTGGCCCCTCTTACCCAAGAGACCCAGTACTTC.

The V gene is TRBV27, the J gene TRBJ1-2, with 11 bases aligning to TRBD1. The CDR3 loop spans 12 amino acids. The germline gives CDR1 MNHEY, CDR2 SMNVEV (reference sequence). The CDR3, as DNA: TGTGTTACCGGGACAGGGGGCTATGGCTACACCTTC. Translating gives CVTGTGGYGYTF.

V is TRBV5-1 and J is TRBJ1-4; tentative D call: TRBD1 (6 bases). Trimming pared 0 bases from V and 8 bases from J, leaving 11 bases between. CDR1 and CDR2 from the germline V gene are SGHRS and YFSETQ. The CDR3 spans 14 residues. The CDR3 spells CASSLGQDSEKLFF. The CDR3 nucleotides are TGCGCCAGCAGCTTGGGACAGGATTCCGAAAAACTGTTTTTT.

This chain connects TRBV15 to TRBJ1-2; D ambiguous. Trimming took off 1 base at V and 5 bases at J, with 11 bases between the two ends. The CDR3 length is 14 residues. From germline, CDR1 is LNHNV and CDR2 YYDKDF (reference sequence). The CDR3 protein is CATSRAARGYGYTF. Written as DNA, the CDR3 is TGTGCCACCAGCAGAGCAGCGCGGGGATATGGCTACACCTTC.

The chain uses TRBV5-4 and TRBJ2-1, with 9 bases that match TRBD1. Germline lookup yields CDR1 SGHNT and CDR2 YYREEE (reference sequence). V was clipped by 3 bases and J by 6 bases; unmatched bases: 7. This CDR3 is built from 15 residues. The CDR3 sequence: CASSSTGGHSNEQFF. CDR3 bases: TGTGCCAGCAGCTCTACAGGGGGCCATTCCAATGAGCAGTTCTTC.

The chain combines TRBV4-2 with TRBJ1-1; maybe TRBD1 (5 bases). This CDR3 spans 16 amino acids. The germline V gene encodes CDR1 LGHNA and CDR2 YNFKEQ. Trimming stripped 0 bases from V and 1 base from J, with 12 bases between. The CDR3 reads CASSQEGLDTNTEAFF. The CDR3 nucleotides are TGTGCCAGCAGCCAAGAAGGTTTGGACACGAACACTGAAGCTTTCTTT.

This rearrangement joins TRBV5-4 to TRBJ2-5, with a possible D match to TRBD2 (6 bases). CDR3 length equals 14 residues. V was trimmed by 4 bases and J by 2 bases, leaving 12 bases between them. The germline V gene encodes CDR1 SGHNT and CDR2 YYREEE (reference sequence). The DNA for the CDR3 is TGTGCCAGCAGCAGAAGGGACTCTCAAGAGACCCAGTACTTC. Its protein product is CASSRRDSQETQYF.

The chain is built from TRBV29-1 and TRBJ2-3, with 14 positions matching TRBD2. Germline lookup yields CDR1 SQVTM and CDR2 ANQGSEA. The length of the CDR3 is 13 residues. Unmatched junction bases numbered 4, after V lost 6 bases and J lost 8 bases. The CDR3 sequence: CSVRLAGGGTQYF. The CDR3 DNA follows: TGCAGCGTCCGACTAGCGGGAGGGGGTACGCAGTATTTT.

The CDR3 coding sequence is TGCGCCAGCAGCCAAGAGGTCTACGGAACTAGCACAGATACGCAGTATTTT. This codes for CASSQEVYGTSTDTQYF. The chain is built from TRBV4-1 and TRBJ2-3; unclear D gene. Trimming took 0 bases from V and 0 from J, leaving 13 bases between them. Germline-derived CDR1 and CDR2 are MGHRA and YSYEKL. This CDR3 comprises 17 residues.

The chain links TRBV7-7 to TRBJ2-1; D is unresolved. V was trimmed by 5 bases and J by 5 bases, leaving 10 bases between them. Germline CDR1 reads SSHAT; CDR2 reads FNYEAQ (reference sequence). The CDR3 contains 13 residues. The DNA for the CDR3 is TGTGCCAGCAGCCCCGGTGGGCACAATGAGCAGTTCTTC. The encoded protein is CASSPGGHNEQFF. Full variable domain (rest looked up from reference TRBV7-7 and TRBJ2-1): GAGVSQSPRYKVTKRGQDVTLRCDPISSHATLYWYQQALGQGPEFLTYFNYEAQPDKSGLPSDRFSAERPEGSISTLTIQRTEQRDSAMYRCASSPGGHNEQFFGPGTRLTVL.

This clone was counted only a few times. This chain uses TRBV11-2 with TRBJ2-3; D is uncertain. CDR3 size: 16 residues. V lost 5 bases and J lost 0, with 15 bases in between. CDR1 is SGHAT and CDR2 is FQNNGV in the germline V gene. The DNA of the CDR3 is TGTGCCAGCAGCCTAAGCCGGGCAGCTAGCACAGATACGCAGTATTTT. Translating it yields CASSLSRAASTDTQYF.

This chain links TRBV7-8 with TRBJ2-1, with 11 bases aligning to TRBD2. Germline CDR1 reads SGHVS; CDR2 reads FQNEAQ. The trim removed 3 bases at V and 7 bases at J, leaving 8 bases unmatched. The CDR3 runs to 16 residues. The CDR3 sequence: CASSFLTSGIGNEQFF. The CDR3 region has the DNA TGTGCCAGCAGCTTCCTGACTAGCGGGATAGGAAATGAGCAGTTCTTC.

This clone appeared once. The chain is built from TRBV7-6 and TRBJ2-2; the D is unclear. The CDR3 loop spans 15 amino acids. Germline-derived CDR1 and CDR2 are SGHVS and FNYEAQ. Trimming shortened V by 0 bases and J by 4 bases, and 9 bases separated the two germline ends. CDR3 sequence (DNA): TGTGCCAGCAGCTTAGCGGTCACGGGCACCGGGGAGCTGTTTTTT. This sequence encodes CASSLAVTGTGELFF.

This rearrangement joins TRBV9 to TRBJ1-3; D unresolved. This CDR3 is 16 amino acids long. Per the germline V gene, CDR1 is SGDLS and CDR2 is YYNGEE. The V end was cut by 0 bases, the J end by 0 bases, with 10 bases between. The CDR3 DNA is TGTGCCAGCAGCGTAGATCAAGCAATCTCTGGAAACACCATATATTTT. Its translation is CASSVDQAISGNTIYF.

This chain uses TRBV4-2 with TRBJ2-6; the D gene is possibly TRBD1 (5 bases). Germline V gives CDR1 LGHNA, CDR2 YNFKEQ. The CDR3 runs to 16 residues. Trimming left V 1 base short and J 0 bases short, with 7 bases between. The CDR3 sequence is CASSQGTGSGANVLTF. DNA for the CDR3: TGTGCCAGCAGCCAAGGTACAGGCTCTGGGGCCAACGTCCTGACTTTC.

Concerning this clone itself: This same CDR3 is encoded by further DNA sequences in the sample. The chain links TRBV2 to TRBJ2-7; 8 nucleotides line up with TRBD2. J lost 0 bases, V lost 6 bases, and 7 bases had no gene match. Germline CDR1 is SNHLY and CDR2 is FYNNEI. The CDR3 covers 15 residues. The CDR3 sequence is CASRGLGGYSYEQYF. Written as DNA, the CDR3 is TGTGCCAGCAGGGGACTAGGGGGATACTCCTACGAGCAGTACTTC.